This TCR beta chain came from a study of early T cells in non-severe SARS-CoV-2 infection. Details on this clonotype: Its antigen remains unknown.

Study outcomes and limitations: Sequences matched to VDJdb favored anti-spike CD8 responses, while private and CD4 specificities were missed.

Per the germline V gene, CDR1 is MNHEY and CDR2 is SVGAGI. With 2 bases removed from V and 7 bases from J, the gap between germline ends came to 15 bases. The CDR3 length is 15 residues. Individual cDNA molecules each received unique molecular identifiers attached to them. TCRdb reprocessed the 5' RACE reads with MiXCR, giving one entry per CDR3 protein. This table has 51,000 or so distinct CDR3 sequences, around 10% appearing once. The genes are TRBV6-5 and TRBJ2-1, with a tentative D call TRBD2 (5 bases). This TCR came from an adult who was a healthcare worker with PCR-confirmed SARS-CoV-2 infection or an uninfected control (not recorded which). Sequencing was carried out using whole blood. CDR3: CASSYGGQTGNEQFF. CDR3 bases: TGTGCCAGCAGTTACGGAGGCCAGACGGGGAATGAGCAGTTCTTC.